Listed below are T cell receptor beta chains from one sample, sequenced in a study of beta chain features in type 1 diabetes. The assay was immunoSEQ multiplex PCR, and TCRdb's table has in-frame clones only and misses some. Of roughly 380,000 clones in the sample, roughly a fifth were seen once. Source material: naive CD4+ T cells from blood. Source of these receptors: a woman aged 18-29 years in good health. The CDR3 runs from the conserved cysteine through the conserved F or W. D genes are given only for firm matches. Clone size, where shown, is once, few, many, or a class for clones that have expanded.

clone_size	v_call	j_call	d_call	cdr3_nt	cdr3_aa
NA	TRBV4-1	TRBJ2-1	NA	TGCGCCAGCAGCCAAGACCAGGGGAGCTCCTACAATGAGCAGTTCTTC	CASSQDQGSSYNEQFF
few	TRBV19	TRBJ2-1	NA	TGTGCCAGTAGTTTAGAAGGGGGTATAGGTGAGCAGTTCTTC	CASSLEGGIGEQFF
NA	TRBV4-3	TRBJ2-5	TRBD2	TGCGCCAGCAGCCAAGATCTTACTAGCGGGGGACAAGAGACCCAGTACTTC	CASSQDLTSGGQETQYF
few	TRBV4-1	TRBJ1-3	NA	TGCGCCAGCAGCCACCTTGGGCGGGATGGAAACACCATATATTTT	CASSHLGRDGNTIYF
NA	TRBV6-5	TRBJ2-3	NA	TGTGCCAGCAGCATAAGACAGGACCCCAGAGGTACGCAGTATTTT	CASSIRQDPRGTQYF
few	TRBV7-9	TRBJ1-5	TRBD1	TGTGCCAGCAGCTCGACAGGGGGTGGTAATCAGCCCCAGCATTTT	CASSSTGGGNQPQHF
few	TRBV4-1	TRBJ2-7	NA	TGCGCCAGCAGCCAAGCTGGAGATGATCCCTACGAGCAGTACTTC	CASSQAGDDPYEQYF
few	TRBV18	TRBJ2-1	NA	TGTGCCAGCTCATCCGGGACTGGGTATAGTAATGAGCAGTTCTTC	CASSSGTGYSNEQFF
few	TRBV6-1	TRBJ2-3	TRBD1	TGTGCCAGCAGATTGGGACAGGGAGGAGATACGCAGTATTTT	CASRLGQGGDTQYF
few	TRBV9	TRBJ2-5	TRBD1	TGTGCCAGCAGCGCGGACAGGGGGTCGGAAGTGACCCAGTACTTC	CASSADRGSEVTQYF
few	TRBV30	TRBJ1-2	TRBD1	TGTGCCTTTAACAGGGGGGGCGATTATGGCTACACCTTC	CAFNRGGDYGYTF
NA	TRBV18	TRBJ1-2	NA	TGTGCCAGCTCACCCTCGGACAGCCACTATGGCTACACCTTC	CASSPSDSHYGYTF
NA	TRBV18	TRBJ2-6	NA	TGTGCCAGCTCTCAACTGATTGGGGCCAACGTCCTGACTTTC	CASSQLIGANVLTF
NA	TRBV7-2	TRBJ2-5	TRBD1	TGTGCCAGCAGCATGAGGACAGGGACGAGCCAAGAGACCCAGTACTTC	CASSMRTGTSQETQYF
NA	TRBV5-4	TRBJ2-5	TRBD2	TGTGCCAGCAGCTTGGTACTAGCGGGAGAAGAGACCCAGTACTTC	CASSLVLAGEETQYF
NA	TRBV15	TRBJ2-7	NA	TGTGCCACCAGCAATCAGGCTTCCTACGAGCAGTACTTC	CATSNQASYEQYF
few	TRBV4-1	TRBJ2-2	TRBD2	TGCGCCAGCAGCCAAGGACTAGCGGTCAACACCGGGGAGCTGTTTTTT	CASSQGLAVNTGELFF
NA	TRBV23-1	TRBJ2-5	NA	TGCGCCAGCAGTGAGGGACTCCCTGGTTCGGAGACCCAGTACTTC	CASSEGLPGSETQYF
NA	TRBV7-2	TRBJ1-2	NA	TGTGCCAGCAGCTTAGTGGAGGCGTACTATGGCTACACCTTC	CASSLVEAYYGYTF
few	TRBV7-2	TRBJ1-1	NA	TGTGCCAGCAGCCAACAGGTTGAAGCTTTCTTT	CASSQQVEAFF
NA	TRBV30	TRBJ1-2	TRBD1	TGTGCCTGGAGTTCAGGGGGTCCGGGCTATGGCTACACCTTC	CAWSSGGPGYGYTF
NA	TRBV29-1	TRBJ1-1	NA	TGCAGCGTTGATGGCAACAAACCGAACACTGAAGCTTTCTTT	CSVDGNKPNTEAFF
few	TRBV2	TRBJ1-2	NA	TGTGCCAGCTCGGTCACAGGTGTAGGCTACACCTTC	CASSVTGVGYTF
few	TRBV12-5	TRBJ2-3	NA	TGTGCTAGTGGCCTAGGTAGCACAGATACGCAGTATTTT	CASGLGSTDTQYF
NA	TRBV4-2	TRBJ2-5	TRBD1	TGTGCCAGCAGCCAAGTTCTGGGGACAGGGGCCCTCGCGACCCAGTACTTC	CASSQVLGTGALATQYF
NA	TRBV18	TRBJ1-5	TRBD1	TGTGCCAGCTCACCGTCAGGGGGTATTGCAGGCATTCAGCCCCAGCATTTT	CASSPSGGIAGIQPQHF
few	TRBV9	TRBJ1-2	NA	TGTGCCAGCAGCTCAGACAGCCTCAACTATGGCTACACCTTC	CASSSDSLNYGYTF
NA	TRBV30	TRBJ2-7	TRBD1	TGTGCCTGGAGTCGGGGACAGGGAAGCTACGAGCAGTACTTC	CAWSRGQGSYEQYF
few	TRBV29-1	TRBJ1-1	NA	TGCAGCGTTGCCCTCGAGTTGAACACTGAAGCTTTCTTT	CSVALELNTEAFF
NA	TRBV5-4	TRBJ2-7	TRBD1	TGTGCCAGCAGCTCGGGACAGTCAATGAGGGAGCAGTACTTC	CASSSGQSMREQYF
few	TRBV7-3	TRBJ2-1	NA	TGTGCCAGCAGCTTAGGGCAGTACAATGAGCAGTTCTTC	CASSLGQYNEQFF
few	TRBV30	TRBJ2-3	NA	TGTGCCTGGAGTCCCGGGAGCACAGATACGCAGTATTTT	CAWSPGSTDTQYF
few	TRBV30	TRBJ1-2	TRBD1	TGTGCCTGGGCTGGGACAGAGAACTATGGCTACACCTTC	CAWAGTENYGYTF
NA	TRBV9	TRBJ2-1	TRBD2	TGTGCCAGCAGCGTAGTGGGGACTAGCCCCAGGAATGAGCAGTTCTTC	CASSVVGTSPRNEQFF
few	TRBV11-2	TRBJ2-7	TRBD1	TGTGCCAGCAGCTTGGACAGGACCTACGAGCAGTACTTC	CASSLDRTYEQYF
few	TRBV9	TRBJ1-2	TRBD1	TGTGCCAGCAGCGTAGGAAACGTTGGGACAGGGCTTAACTATGGCTACACCTTC	CASSVGNVGTGLNYGYTF
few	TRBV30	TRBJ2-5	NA	TGTGCCTGGAGTGTGCAGGAGACCCAGTACTTC	CAWSVQETQYF
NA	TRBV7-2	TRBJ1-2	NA	TGTGCCAGCAGCTTTGGGACAAAACCCCGGGGCTACACCTTC	CASSFGTKPRGYTF
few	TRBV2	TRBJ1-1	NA	TGTGCCAGCAGGGGGGAAGGGGGCACTGAAGCTTTCTTT	CASRGEGGTEAFF
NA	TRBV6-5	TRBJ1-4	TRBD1	TGTGCCAGCAGGCCAGACAGGGGAAAACTGTTTTTT	CASRPDRGKLFF
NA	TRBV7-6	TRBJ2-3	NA	TGTGCCAGCAGCCTCCTGGGCAGGCCGACACTCACAGATACGCAGTATTTT	CASSLLGRPTLTDTQYF
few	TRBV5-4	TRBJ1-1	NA	TGTGCCAGCAGTCTCGAGGGTTCTGAAGCTTTCTTT	CASSLEGSEAFF
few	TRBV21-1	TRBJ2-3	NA	TGTGCCAGCAGCGGTCGGGGAGATACGCAGTATTTT	CASSGRGDTQYF
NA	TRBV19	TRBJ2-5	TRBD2	TGTGCCTCCTCTAGCGGGGGGTGGGAGACCCAGTACTTC	CASSSGGWETQYF
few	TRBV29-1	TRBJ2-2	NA	TGCAGCGTCCGAACCGGGACAACGAACACCGGGGAGCTGTTTTTT	CSVRTGTTNTGELFF